These 25 T cell receptor beta chains share one sample of origin, sequenced in a study of T-cell reconstitution after alpha-beta-depleted transplantation in children. Library preparation (for TCRbeta) was performed with unique molecular identifiers. One entry per CDR3 protein results from TCRdb running MiXCR on the PCR reads. The data hold about 540,000 distinct CDR3 sequences, with 27% observed a single time. The sequences come from PBMCs, collected before TCRalphabeta/CD19-depleted stem cell transplant. These receptors were collected from a boy under three years old with Wiskott-Aldrich syndrome, due to receive a stem cell transplant.

The chain joins TRBV5-6 to TRBJ2-7, with D tentatively TRBD1 (6 bases). The germline V and J ends were trimmed by 2 bases and 6 bases, with 9 bases remaining between them. This CDR3 comprises 12 residues. Germline CDR1 and CDR2: SGHDT and YYEEEE. The CDR3 is CASSFMGAEQYF. The CDR3 region has the DNA TGTGCCAGCAGCTTTATGGGGGCCGAGCAGTACTTC.

Concerning this clonotype: At one end, the junction sequence differs from germline, possibly due to a read error. CDR3 nucleotides: TGCGCCAGCGGCTTGGCCGACAGAGACAATGAGCAGTTCTTC. Translated, it gives CASGLADRDNEQFF. This rearrangement joins TRBV5-1 to TRBJ2-1; TRBD1 might be the D (5 bases). Per the germline V gene, CDR1 is SGHRS and CDR2 is YFSETQ. This CDR3 comprises 14 residues.

This chain joins TRBV20-1 and TRBJ2-5, with 16 bases matching TRBD2. Per germline, CDR1 DFQATT and CDR2 SNEGSKA (reference sequence). The CDR3 length is 17 residues. Unmatched junction bases numbered 6, after V lost 3 bases and J lost 2 bases. CDR3 in amino acids: CSARGTSGRAQQETQYF. DNA for the CDR3: TGCAGTGCTAGGGGGACTAGCGGGAGGGCACAACAAGAGACCCAGTACTTC.

The V call is TRBV7-9, the J call TRBJ2-2, with no clear D. The germline gives CDR1 SEHNR, CDR2 FQNEAQ (reference sequence). The CDR3 is 14 residues long. Between the trimmed V and J ends, which lost 5 bases and 4 bases, there was a span of 11 bases. The CDR3: CASSLTLTTGELFF. CDR3 DNA sequence: TGTGCCAGCAGCCTTACCCTTACCACCGGGGAGCTGTTTTTT. The whole variable domain, filled in from reference TRBV7-9 and TRBJ2-2, reads DTGVSQNPRHKITKRGQNVTFRCDPISEHNRLYWYRQTLGQGPEFLTYFQNEAQLEKSRLLSDRFSAERPKGSFSTLEIQRTEQGDSAMYLCASSLTLTTGELFFGEGSRLTVL.

Only a few counts were recorded for this clonotype. The V call is TRBV6-2 or TRBV6-3, the J call TRBJ2-7; no firm D call. The CDR3 length is 14 residues. V lost 0 bases, J lost 2 bases, and 8 bases lay in between. The germline CDR1 and CDR2 sequences are MNHEY and SVGEGT. The CDR3 nucleotides are TGTGCCAGCAGTTACTCACGCGGACCCTACGAGCAGTACTTC. Amino acid sequence: CASSYSRGPYEQYF.

V usage is TRBV18 and J usage is TRBJ2-3, with TRBD2 as a possible D gene (5 bases). CDR1 and CDR2 (germline): KGHSH, LQKENI. Trimming removed 6 bases at V and 0 bases at J, with 13 bases between. The CDR3 is made up of 15 amino acids. The CDR3 is CASSQTRTSTDTQYF. CDR3 bases: TGTGCCAGCTCGCAAACTAGGACTAGCACAGATACGCAGTATTTT.

This chain links TRBV11-2 with TRBJ2-7, with TRBD2 matching over 11 bases. The V gene's germline CDR1 is SGHAT and CDR2 FQNNGV. Trimming took 2 bases from V and 6 from J; bases not matched to a gene: 3. The CDR3 length is 14 residues. Written as DNA, the CDR3 is TGTGCCAGCAGCTTATCAGGACTAGCGGGCGAGCAGTACTTC. Translated: CASSLSGLAGEQYF.

This clonotype appeared many times. The CDR3 nucleotides are TGTGCCAGCAGTTTATCTGGGATCTATTCACCCCTCCACTTT. As protein: CASSLSGIYSPLHF. The rearrangement joins TRBV27 to TRBJ1-6; D gene uncertain. V was shortened by 0 bases and J by 8 bases, with 8 bases between the two germline ends. From germline, CDR1 is MNHEY and CDR2 SMNVEV (reference sequence). The length of the CDR3 is 14 residues.

This clonotype was observed a few times. V is TRBV5-5 and J is TRBJ1-2; 7 bases map to TRBD1. Germline V CDR1 and CDR2: SGHKS, YYEKEE (reference sequence). With V trimmed by 0 bases and J by 7 bases, 9 bases remained unmatched. The CDR3 sequence is 15 residues long. CDR3 bases: TGTGCCAGCAGCTTGGAACAGGGGCCCGTGGCTGGCTACACCTTC. Translated: CASSLEQGPVAGYTF. The full variable domain, in which reference TRBV5-5 and TRBJ1-2 provide the parts outside the CDR3, is DAGVTQSPTHLIKTRGQQVTLRCSPISGHKSVSWYQQVLGQGPQFIFQYYEKEERGRGNFPDRFSARQFPNYSSELNVNALLLGDSALYLCASSLEQGPVAGYTFGSGTRLTVV.

The J gene is TRBJ2-7, the V gene TRBV5-1, with D perhaps matching TRBD1 or TRBD2 (5 bases each). This CDR3 has 15 amino acids. The ends were cut back, 0 bases at V and 3 bases at J, with 13 bases in the middle. Germline CDR1 SGHRS, CDR2 YFSETQ. CDR3 sequence: CASSLEQGVRYEQYF. CDR3 coding DNA: TGCGCCAGCAGCTTGGAGCAGGGAGTACGCTACGAGCAGTACTTC.

This sequence joins TRBV12-3 or TRBV12-4 and TRBJ2-3, with TRBD2 matching 8 bases. This CDR3 contains 15 residues. Losses at the gene ends were 3 bases for V and 5 bases for J; bases not matched to a gene: 7. CDR3 in amino acids: CASSLAREDVDTQYF. CDR3 sequence (DNA): TGTGCCAGCAGTTTGGCGCGGGAGGATGTAGATACGCAGTATTTT.

The CDR3 DNA reads TGTGCCAGCAGTTTAAGGGCAACCGGTGAAAAACTGTTTTTT. Residues: CASSLRATGEKLFF. The rearrangement joins TRBV28 to TRBJ1-4; no clear D. With 2 bases removed from V and 7 bases from J, the gap between germline ends came to 11 bases. CDR3 length: 14 residues. Per germline, CDR1 MDHEN and CDR2 SYDVKM.

V usage is TRBV7-2 and J usage is TRBJ2-7; D is tentatively TRBD1 or TRBD2 (6 bases each). V was trimmed by 7 bases and J by 1 base, leaving 14 bases between them. The V gene's germline CDR1 is SGHTA and CDR2 FQGNSA. This CDR3 comprises 14 residues. CDR3 in DNA: TGTGCCAGCATAGGGGGAGGTTCATCCTACGAGCAGTACTTC. Translated, it gives CASIGGGSSYEQYF. The full variable domain, its missing parts supplied by reference TRBV7-2 and TRBJ2-7, is GAGVSQSPSNKVTEKGKDVELRCDPISGHTALYWYRQSLGQGLEFLIYFQGNSAPDKSGLPSDRFSAERTGGSVSTLTIQRTQQEDSAVYLCASIGGGSSYEQYFGPGTRLTVT.

A few counts support this clonotype. The chain couples TRBV5-1 to TRBJ1-2, with 7 bases aligning to TRBD1. V shed 4 bases, J shed 6 bases, and the junction held 9 bases outside the gene matches. Germline lookup yields CDR1 SGHRS and CDR2 YFSETQ. This CDR3 region has 14 residues. CDR3 in DNA: TGCGCCAGCAGCCCACGACAGGGCCCCAATGGCTACACCTTC. Amino acid sequence: CASSPRQGPNGYTF.

V is TRBV5-1 and J is TRBJ2-1, with 11 positions matching TRBD2. The CDR3 contains 21 residues. Trimming cost V 5 bases and J 7 bases; bases outside gene matches: 26. CDR1 SGHRS and CDR2 YFSETQ come from the germline V gene. CDR3 bases: TGCGCCAGCAGTGGAGGGCGCGCCCTAGCGGGAGGTGCCCCCAGTGGGAATGAGCAGTTCTTC. Residues: CASSGGRALAGGAPSGNEQFF.

The rearrangement joins TRBV7-2 to TRBJ1-2, with a possible D match to TRBD1 (5 bases). Trimming took 2 bases from V and 3 from J, leaving 13 bases between them. The CDR3 spans 15 residues. Germline values: CDR1 SGHTA, CDR2 FQGNSA. CDR3 sequence: CASSLTPTADYGYTF. The CDR3 bases are TGTGCCAGCAGCTTAACCCCGACAGCGGACTATGGCTACACCTTC.

This clonotype was counted a few times. The chain couples TRBV7-2 to TRBJ2-1; 10 bases match TRBD2. The CDR3 runs 14 residues. J was trimmed by 6 bases and V by 5 bases; bases with no gene match: 4. Germline CDR1 reads SGHTA; CDR2 reads FQGNSA. The CDR3 loop is CASSELAGSNEQFF. The CDR3 DNA follows: TGTGCCAGCAGCGAACTAGCGGGAAGCAATGAGCAGTTCTTC. The full variable domain, in which reference TRBV7-2 and TRBJ2-1 provide the parts outside the CDR3, is GAGVSQSPSNKVTEKGKDVELRCDPISGHTALYWYRQSLGQGLEFLIYFQGNSAPDKSGLPSDRFSAERTGGSVSTLTIQRTQQEDSAVYLCASSELAGSNEQFFGPGTRLTVL.

The V call is TRBV6-1, the J call TRBJ2-2; D possibly corresponds to TRBD2 (6 bases). The CDR3 is 13 amino acids. V dropped 5 bases and J dropped 8 bases, with 12 bases sitting between them. CDR1 and CDR2 (germline): MNHNS, SASEGT. CDR3: CASSTDGRGELFF. The CDR3 DNA sequence: TGTGCCAGCAGTACGGACGGGAGAGGGGAGCTGTTTTTT.

This clonotype was counted between two and nine times. The chain recombines TRBV5-5 with TRBJ2-3; D uncertain. Between the trimmed V and J ends, which lost 2 bases and 0 bases, there was a span of 10 bases. Germline loops: CDR1 SGHKS, CDR2 YYEKEE (reference sequence). CDR3 length equals 15 residues. Here the CDR3 reads CASSFRPASTDTQYF. The CDR3 DNA is TGTGCCAGCAGCTTCCGGCCAGCCAGCACAGATACGCAGTATTTT.

This clonotype was seen a handful of times. The gene calls are TRBV7-3 and TRBJ2-1; TRBD2 aligns across 9 bases. This CDR3 is built from 15 residues. The germline V gene has CDR1 SGHTA and CDR2 FQGTGA. The V segment lost 5 bases and the J segment 4 bases; nucleotides outside the gene matches: 6. CDR3 protein: CASSGGLAQYNEQFF. The CDR3 DNA reads TGTGCCAGCAGCGGAGGACTAGCGCAGTACAATGAGCAGTTCTTC. Drawing the rest from reference TRBV7-3 and TRBJ2-1, the complete variable domain is GAGVSQTPSNKVTEKGKYVELRCDPISGHTALYWYRQSLGQGPEFLIYFQGTGAADDSGLPNDRFFAVRPEGSVSTLKIQRTERGDSAVYLCASSGGLAQYNEQFFGPGTRLTVL.

This chain joins TRBV4-2 and TRBJ2-1; 7 bases map to TRBD1. V shed 1 base and J 4 bases; nucleotides not matched to a gene: 10. The germline V gene encodes CDR1 LGHNA and CDR2 YNFKEQ. This CDR3 has 17 residues. CDR3 sequence reads: CASSQGLDREVYNEQFF. DNA for the CDR3: TGTGCCAGCAGCCAAGGGCTCGACAGGGAAGTATACAATGAGCAGTTCTTC.

The sample holds a few counts of this clonotype. The gene calls are TRBV20-1 and TRBJ2-5; 10 bases line up with TRBD2. CDR3 length equals 16 residues. The V gene's germline CDR1 is DFQATT and CDR2 SNEGSKA (reference sequence). J was trimmed by 2 bases and V by 6 bases; bases with no gene match: 12. The chain's CDR3 is CSASGVAGGLQETQYF. The CDR3 DNA is TGCAGTGCGAGCGGAGTAGCGGGAGGCCTTCAAGAGACCCAGTACTTC.

The chain links TRBV19 to TRBJ1-2; D ambiguous. Trimming removed 7 bases at V and 4 bases at J, with 13 bases between. This CDR3 is 13 amino acids long. Germline-derived CDR1 and CDR2 are LNHDA and SQIVND (reference sequence). CDR3 in DNA: TGTGCCAGTAAGAGAGAACGGGGCTATGGCTACACCTTC. It yields the protein CASKRERGYGYTF.

As DNA, the CDR3 is TGTGCCAGTAGTATAAAGGTAAACACTGAAGCTTTCTTT. Protein sequence: CASSIKVNTEAFF. The V and J genes are TRBV19 and TRBJ1-1; D not certain. Germline CDR1 is LNHDA and CDR2 is SQIVND (reference sequence). V was pared by 2 bases and J by 2 bases, with 6 bases between. This CDR3 comprises 13 residues.

The gene calls are TRBV5-1 and TRBJ2-1, with D maybe TRBD2 (5 bases). Germline CDR1 is SGHRS and CDR2 is YFSETQ. The ends were cut back, 0 bases at V and 12 bases at J, with 22 bases in the middle. CDR3 length equals 16 residues. The CDR3 protein is CASSLVRGPPFLGQFF. CDR3 nucleotide sequence: TGCGCCAGCAGCTTGGTTCGCGGGCCCCCCTTTCTTGGGCAGTTCTTC.